The clone carrying this T cell receptor (beta chain) was counted a single time. Its antigen is not identified. This specimen belongs to a study of siplizumab effects on memory and regulatory T cells. Points from the study as a whole: Proliferating siplizumab-cultured Tregs lacked confirmed suppressive function. Assignment of a naive or memory phenotype failed for roughly 75-95% of the proliferating CD4+ or CD8+ clones. Alloreactive sequences traceable to unstimulated CD4+ memory cells declined significantly under siplizumab.

The ends were cut back, 6 bases at V and 4 bases at J, with 13 bases in the middle. Germline V gene sequence: CDR1 MNHEY, CDR2 SVGAGI. CDR3 length equals 13 residues. Sequenced by immunoSEQ multiplex PCR; TCRdb stores in-frame clones only, minus some. Of approximately 92,000 clones listed, just under 95% are singletons. The TCR sequence derives from a human donor in good health. This chain joins TRBV6-5 and TRBJ2-7; D gene uncertain. Input material: non-Treg CD4+ T cells sorted from blood. CDR3 protein: CASSLKEVYEQYF. CDR3 sequence (DNA): TGTGCCAGCAGCCTGAAAGAGGTATACGAGCAGTACTTC.